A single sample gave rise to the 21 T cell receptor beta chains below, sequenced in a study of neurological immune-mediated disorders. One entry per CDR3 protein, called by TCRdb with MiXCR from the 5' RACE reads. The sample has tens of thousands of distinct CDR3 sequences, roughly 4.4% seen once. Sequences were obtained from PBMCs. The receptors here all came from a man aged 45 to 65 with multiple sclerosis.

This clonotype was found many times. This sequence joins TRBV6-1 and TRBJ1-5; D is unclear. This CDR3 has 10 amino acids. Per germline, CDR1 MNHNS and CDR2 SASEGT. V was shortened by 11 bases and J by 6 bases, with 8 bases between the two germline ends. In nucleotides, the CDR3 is TGTGCCTGCGGTCGTCAGCCCCAGCATTTT. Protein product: CACGRQPQHF.

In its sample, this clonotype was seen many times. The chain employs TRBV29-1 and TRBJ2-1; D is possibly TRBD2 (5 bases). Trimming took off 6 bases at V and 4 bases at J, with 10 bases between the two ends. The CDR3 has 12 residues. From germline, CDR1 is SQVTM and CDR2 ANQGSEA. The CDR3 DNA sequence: TGCAGCGTGCGGGTCAATTACAATGAGCAGTTCTTC. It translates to CSVRVNYNEQFF.

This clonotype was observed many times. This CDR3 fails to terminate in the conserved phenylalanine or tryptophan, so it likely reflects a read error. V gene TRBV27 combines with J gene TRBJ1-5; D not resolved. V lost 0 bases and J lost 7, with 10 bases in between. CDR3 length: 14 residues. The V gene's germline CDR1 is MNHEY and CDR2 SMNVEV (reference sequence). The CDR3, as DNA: TGTGCCAGCAGTTTATCGGGAGAAGGGCAGCCCCAGCATACT. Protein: CASSLSGEGQPQHT.

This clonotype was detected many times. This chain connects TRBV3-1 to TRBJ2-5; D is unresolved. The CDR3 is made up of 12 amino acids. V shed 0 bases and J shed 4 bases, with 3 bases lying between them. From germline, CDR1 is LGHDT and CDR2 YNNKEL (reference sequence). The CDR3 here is CASSQDRETQYF. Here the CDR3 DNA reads TGTGCCAGCAGCCAAGACAGAGAGACCCAGTACTTC.

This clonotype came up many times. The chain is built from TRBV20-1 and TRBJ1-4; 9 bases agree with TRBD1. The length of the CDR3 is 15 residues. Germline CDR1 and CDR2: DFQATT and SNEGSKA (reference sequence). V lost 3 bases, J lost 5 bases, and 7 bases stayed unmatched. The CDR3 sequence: CSASGDRVLNEKLFF. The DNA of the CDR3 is TGCAGTGCTAGTGGGGACAGGGTCCTAAATGAAAAACTGTTTTTT.

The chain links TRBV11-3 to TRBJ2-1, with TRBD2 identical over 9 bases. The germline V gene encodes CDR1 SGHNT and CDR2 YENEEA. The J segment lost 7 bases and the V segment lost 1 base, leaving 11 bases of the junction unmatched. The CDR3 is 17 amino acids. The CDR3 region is CASSLGSREGPTNEQFF. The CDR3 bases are TGTGCCAGCAGCTTAGGGTCGCGGGAGGGTCCCACTAATGAGCAGTTCTTC.

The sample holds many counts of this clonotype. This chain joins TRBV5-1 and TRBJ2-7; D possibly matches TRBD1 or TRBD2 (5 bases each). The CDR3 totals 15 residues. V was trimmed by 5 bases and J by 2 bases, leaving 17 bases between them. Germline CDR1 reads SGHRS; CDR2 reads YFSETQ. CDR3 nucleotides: TGCGCCAGCAGGTCCGGGACCAGTCGGGCCTACGAGCAGTACTTC. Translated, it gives CASRSGTSRAYEQYF. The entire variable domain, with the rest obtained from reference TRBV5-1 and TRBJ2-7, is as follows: KAGVTQTPRYLIKTRGQQVTLSCSPISGHRSVSWYQQTPGQGLQFLFEYFSETQRNKGNFPGRFSGRQFSNSRSEMNVSTLELGDSALYLCASRSGTSRAYEQYFGPGTRLTVT.

As DNA, the CDR3 is TGCAGTGCTTCAGGGTTAAGCTCCTACGAGCAGTACTTC. Its protein is CSASGLSSYEQYF. The chain has TRBV20-1 and TRBJ2-7; a possible D gene is TRBD1 (5 bases). Deletions cut 5 bases from V and 0 bases from J, with 11 bases between. Germline CDR1 and CDR2: DFQATT and SNEGSKA (reference sequence). The CDR3 is made up of 13 amino acids.

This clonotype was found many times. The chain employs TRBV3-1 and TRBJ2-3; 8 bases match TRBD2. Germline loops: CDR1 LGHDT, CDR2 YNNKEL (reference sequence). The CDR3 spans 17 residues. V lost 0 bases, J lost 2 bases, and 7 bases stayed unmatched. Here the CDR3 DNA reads TGTGCCAGCAGCCAAGAAAAGACTAGCGCAGTCACAGATACGCAGTATTTT. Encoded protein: CASSQEKTSAVTDTQYF.

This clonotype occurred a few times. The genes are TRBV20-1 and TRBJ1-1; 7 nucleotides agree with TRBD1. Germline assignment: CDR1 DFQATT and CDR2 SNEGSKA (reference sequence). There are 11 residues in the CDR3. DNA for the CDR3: TGCAGCAACAGGGGTAACACTGAAGCTTTCTTT. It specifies CSNRGNTEAFF.

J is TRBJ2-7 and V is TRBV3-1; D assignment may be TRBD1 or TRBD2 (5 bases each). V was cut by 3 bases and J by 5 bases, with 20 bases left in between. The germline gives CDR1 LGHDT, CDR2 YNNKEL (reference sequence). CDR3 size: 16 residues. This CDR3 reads CASSQAGTGTVHEQYF. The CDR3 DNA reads TGTGCCAGCAGCCAGGCCGGGACCGGCACGGTCCACGAGCAGTACTTC.

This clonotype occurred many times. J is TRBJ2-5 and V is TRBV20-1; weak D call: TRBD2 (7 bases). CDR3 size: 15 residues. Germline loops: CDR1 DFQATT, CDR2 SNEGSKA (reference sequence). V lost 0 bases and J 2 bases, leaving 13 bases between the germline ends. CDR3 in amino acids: CSARDGRGGQETQYF. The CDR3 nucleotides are TGCAGTGCTAGAGATGGGAGGGGGGGGCAAGAGACCCAGTACTTC.

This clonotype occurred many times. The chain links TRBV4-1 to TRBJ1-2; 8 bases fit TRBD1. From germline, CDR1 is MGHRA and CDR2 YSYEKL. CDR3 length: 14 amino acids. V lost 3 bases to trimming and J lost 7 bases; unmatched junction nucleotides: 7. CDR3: CASSQARGRPGYTF. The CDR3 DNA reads TGCGCCAGCAGCCAGGCCAGGGGGCGGCCTGGCTACACCTTC.

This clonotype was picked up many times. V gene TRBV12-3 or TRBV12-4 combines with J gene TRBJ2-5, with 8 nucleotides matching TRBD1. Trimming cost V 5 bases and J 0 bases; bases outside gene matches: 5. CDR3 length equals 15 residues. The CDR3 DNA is TGTGCCAGCAGTAACAGGGGGAAGGACCAAGAGACCCAGTACTTC. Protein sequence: CASSNRGKDQETQYF.

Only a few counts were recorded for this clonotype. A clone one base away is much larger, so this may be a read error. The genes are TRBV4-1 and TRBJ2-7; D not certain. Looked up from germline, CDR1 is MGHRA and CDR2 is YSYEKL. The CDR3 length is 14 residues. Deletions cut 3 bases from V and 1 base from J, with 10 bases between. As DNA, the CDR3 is TGCGCCAGCAGCCAGTTTGGGAAGTCCTACGAGCAGTACTTC. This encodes CASSQFGKSYEQYF.

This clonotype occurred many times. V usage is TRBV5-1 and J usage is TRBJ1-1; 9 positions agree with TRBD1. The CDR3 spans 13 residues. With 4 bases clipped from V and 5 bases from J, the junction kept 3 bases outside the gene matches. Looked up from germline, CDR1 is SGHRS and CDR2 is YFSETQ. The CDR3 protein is CASSTGQGTEAFF. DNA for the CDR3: TGCGCCAGCAGCACCGGACAGGGGACTGAAGCTTTCTTT.

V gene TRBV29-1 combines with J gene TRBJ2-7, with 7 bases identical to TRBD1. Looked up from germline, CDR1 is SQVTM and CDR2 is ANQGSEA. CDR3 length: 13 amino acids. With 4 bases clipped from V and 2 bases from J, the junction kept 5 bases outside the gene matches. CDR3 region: CSVAGTEPYEQYF. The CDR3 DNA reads TGCAGCGTTGCCGGGACAGAGCCCTACGAGCAGTACTTC.

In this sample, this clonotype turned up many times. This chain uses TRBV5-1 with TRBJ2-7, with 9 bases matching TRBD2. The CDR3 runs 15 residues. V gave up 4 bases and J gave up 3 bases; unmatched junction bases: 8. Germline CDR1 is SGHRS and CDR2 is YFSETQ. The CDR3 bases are TGCGCCAGCAGCGGCACCGGGACTAGCAACTACGAGCAGTACTTC. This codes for CASSGTGTSNYEQYF.

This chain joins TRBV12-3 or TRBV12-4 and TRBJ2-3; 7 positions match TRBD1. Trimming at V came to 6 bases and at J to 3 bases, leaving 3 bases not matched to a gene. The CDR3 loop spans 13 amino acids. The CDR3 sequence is CASSRDRTDTQYF. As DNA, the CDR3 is TGTGCCAGCAGCCGGGACAGAACAGATACGCAGTATTTT.

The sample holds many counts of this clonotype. CDR3 sequence reads: CASSKNSYSYNEQFF. CDR3 sequence (DNA): TGTGCCAGCAGCAAAAATTCCTACTCCTACAATGAGCAGTTCTTC. V gene TRBV6-5 combines with J gene TRBJ2-1; D unclear. Germline V gene lookup returns CDR1 MNHEY and CDR2 SVGAGI. The V end was cut by 6 bases, the J end by 0 bases, with 12 bases between. The CDR3 is 15 amino acids.

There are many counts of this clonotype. The CDR3 DNA reads TGCGCCAGCAGCCAAGCGGGGGCAGGAAACACCATATATTTT. It encodes CASSQAGAGNTIYF. The rearrangement uses TRBV4-1 and TRBJ1-3, with D perhaps TRBD1 (6 bases). From germline, CDR1 is MGHRA and CDR2 YSYEKL. The CDR3 loop spans 14 amino acids. With 1 base removed from V and 4 bases from J, the gap between germline ends came to 8 bases.